This T cell receptor (beta chain) was found in a study of T-cell reconstitution after alpha-beta-depleted transplantation in children. Study-level points and caveats: For some patients, TCRbeta diversity was high at day 60 because of recipient T cells and thymic progenitors that survived. Once a year had passed after transplant, T-cell counts and diversity came mostly from newly produced T cells.

The TCRbeta library incorporated unique molecular identifiers. A single record per CDR3 protein comes from TCRdb applying MiXCR to the PCR reads. This table holds 100,000 or so distinct CDR3 sequences, roughly 7.1% found once. As regards this clonotype: As yet, its antigen is unknown.

The sequencing here drew on PBMCs, taken before TCRalphabeta/CD19-depleted stem cell transplant. The source is a boy younger than 10 with acute lymphoblastic leukemia, due to receive a stem cell transplant.

The CDR3 DNA reads as TGTGCCAGCAGTTTCGGCGGCTCCACCTCACCCCTCCACTTT. It yields the protein CASSFGGSTSPLHF. This chain links TRBV12-3 or TRBV12-4 with TRBJ1-6, with D unresolved. Between the trimmed V and J ends, which lost 3 bases and 10 bases, there was a span of 13 bases. The CDR3 is made up of 14 amino acids.